The source of this T cell receptor beta chain is a study of blood T cell repertoires in COVID-19 (dated by TCRdb to 2020 to 2022). About the full investigation: Samples from collaborators originated in the United States, Italy and Spain and spanned both the acute and convalescent phases of COVID-19. Samples came from the ongoing ImmuneRACE study (first 160 participants) plus 1,254 subjects from 6 global collaborators. The repertoires were made available in a free public database intended to serve as a resource for research on the immune response to SARS-CoV-2. HLA class I and class II types, where available, came from metadata supplied by the sample provider rather than from assay-based typing. The material from the prospective study consisted of cDNA or gDNA derived from T cells, B-cell-depleted T cells, or PBMCs. Sample metadata almost always included a de-identified subject ID, COVID-19 status, age in years and sex. Deeply sampled blood TCRbeta repertoires from subjects exposed to, actively infected with, or recovered from COVID-19 were included in the dataset.

Beyond this particular receptor, the publication reports: The amount of clinical and demographic metadata varied by source and participant and was provided uncurated.

TCRbeta CDR3 regions were amplified from genomic DNA using the immunoSEQ Assay, a bias-controlled multiplex PCR. As for how the authors treated the data: Nucleated cell counts per sample were estimated from amplification of reference gene primers within the assay. To quantify the absolute abundance of each unique TCRbeta CDR3 rearrangement, sequence reads were collapsed and filtered. For each sample, productive Simpson clonality was calculated as the square root of Simpson's diversity index over productive rearrangements. TCRdb mirrors the immuneACCESS table, restricted to in-frame sequences. Some clones are absent from its copies; in checked studies, under half trace to an unresolved V gene, and the reason for the others is unknown. Clone size and the V and J calls come from that table; the DNA yielded D and trimming. Recorded for this sample are under 300,000 clones; around nine tenths of them occurred a single time. Clones ranked in the top ten supply 2.1% of the sample.

At the junction V is shortened by 5 bases and J by 3 bases; bases outside the gene matches: 9. Per the germline V gene (reference sequence), MNHEY is the CDR1 and SMNVEV is the CDR2. Spanning cysteine to phenylalanine, the CDR3 consists of 15 amino acids. This entry keeps only the CDR3 DNA: 45 bases, framed from base 1. This clone was seen a few times. Its antigen is still unknown. Base qualities were left out, and no much larger clone turns up one base away. A second Seattle source provided samples from volunteer blood donors who had recovered from COVID-19. The collaborating institutions used their own protocols to collect whole blood in K2EDTA tubes. For TCRbeta analysis, collaborators shipped samples as frozen whole blood, isolated PBMCs, or DNA extracted from either of those sample types.

This TCR came from a woman between 35 and 50 years old who had recovered from COVID-19. The V and J segments used are TRBV27 and TRBJ2-7; TRBD1 lines up with 8 middle nucleotides. The specimen sequenced was peripheral blood. CDR3 protein: CASSQDWTGIYEQYF. The nucleotides read TGTGCCAGCAGTCAGGATTGGACAGGGATCTACGAGCAGTACTTC.